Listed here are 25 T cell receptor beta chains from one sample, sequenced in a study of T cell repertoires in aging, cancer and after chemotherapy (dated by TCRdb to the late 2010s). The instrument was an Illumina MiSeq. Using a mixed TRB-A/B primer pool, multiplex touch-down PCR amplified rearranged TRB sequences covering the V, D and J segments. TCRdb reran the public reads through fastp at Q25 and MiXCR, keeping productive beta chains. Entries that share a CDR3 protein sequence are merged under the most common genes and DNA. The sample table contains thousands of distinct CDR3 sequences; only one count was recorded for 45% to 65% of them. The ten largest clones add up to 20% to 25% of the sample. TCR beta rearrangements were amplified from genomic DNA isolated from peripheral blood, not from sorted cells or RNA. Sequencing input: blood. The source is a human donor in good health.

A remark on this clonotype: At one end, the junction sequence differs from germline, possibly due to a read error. The CDR3 DNA reads TGTGCCATCAGTAGATGGACTAGCGGGGCAAAAAACATTCAGTACTTC. This sequence encodes CAISRWTSGAKNIQYF. This chain joins TRBV27 and TRBJ2-4; 12 bases are a match to TRBD2. Germline CDR1 is MNHEY and CDR2 is SMNVEV (reference sequence). The CDR3 loop spans 16 amino acids.

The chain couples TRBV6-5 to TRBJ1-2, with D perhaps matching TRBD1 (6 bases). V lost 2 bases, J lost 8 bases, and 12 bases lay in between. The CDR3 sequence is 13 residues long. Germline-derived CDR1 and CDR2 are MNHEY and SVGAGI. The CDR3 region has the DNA TGTGCCAGCAGTTACCGCAGGGGAAAAGGCTACACCTTC. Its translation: CASSYRRGKGYTF.

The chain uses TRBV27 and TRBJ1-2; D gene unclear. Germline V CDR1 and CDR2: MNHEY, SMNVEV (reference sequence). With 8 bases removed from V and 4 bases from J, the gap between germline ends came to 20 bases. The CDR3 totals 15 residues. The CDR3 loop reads CASSVTSQESYGYTF. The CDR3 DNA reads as TGTGCCAGCTCTGTTACCTCCCAGGAGAGCTATGGCTACACCTTC.

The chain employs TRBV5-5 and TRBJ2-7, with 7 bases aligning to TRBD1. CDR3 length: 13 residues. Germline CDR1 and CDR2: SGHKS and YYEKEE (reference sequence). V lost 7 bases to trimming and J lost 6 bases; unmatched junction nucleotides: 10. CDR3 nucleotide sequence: TGTGCCAGCGAGGTTAAACAGGGGACCGAGCAGTACTTC. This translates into CASEVKQGTEQYF.

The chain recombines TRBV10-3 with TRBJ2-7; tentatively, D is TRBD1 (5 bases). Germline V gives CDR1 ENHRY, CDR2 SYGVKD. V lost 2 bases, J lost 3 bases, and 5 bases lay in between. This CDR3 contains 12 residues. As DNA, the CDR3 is TGTGCCATCAGTGAGCAGGGCTACGAGCAGTACTTC. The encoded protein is CAISEQGYEQYF.

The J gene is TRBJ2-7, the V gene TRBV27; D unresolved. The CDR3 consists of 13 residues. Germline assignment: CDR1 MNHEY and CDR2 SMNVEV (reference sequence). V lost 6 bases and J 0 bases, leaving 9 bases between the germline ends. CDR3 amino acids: CASSRGSSYEQYF. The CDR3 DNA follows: TGTGCCAGCAGCCGCGGTAGCTCCTACGAGCAGTACTTC.

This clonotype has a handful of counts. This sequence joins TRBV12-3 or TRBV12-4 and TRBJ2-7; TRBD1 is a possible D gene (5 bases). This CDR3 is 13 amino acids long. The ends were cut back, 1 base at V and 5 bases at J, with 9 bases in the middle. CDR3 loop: CASSLEGADEQYF. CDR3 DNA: TGTGCCAGCAGTTTAGAAGGGGCCGACGAGCAGTACTTC.

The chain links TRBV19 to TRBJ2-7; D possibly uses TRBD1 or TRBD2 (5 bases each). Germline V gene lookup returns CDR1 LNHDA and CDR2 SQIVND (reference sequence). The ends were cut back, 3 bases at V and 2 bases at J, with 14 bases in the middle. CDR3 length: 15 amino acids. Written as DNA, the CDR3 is TGTGCCAGTAGTATGGGGGACGGAGTTCCCTACGAGCAGTACTTC. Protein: CASSMGDGVPYEQYF. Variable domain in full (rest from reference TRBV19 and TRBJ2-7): DGGITQSPKYLFRKEGQNVTLSCEQNLNHDAMYWYRQDPGQGLRLIYYSQIVNDFQKGDIAEGYSVSREKKESFPLTVTSAQKNPTAFYLCASSMGDGVPYEQYFGPGTRLTVT.

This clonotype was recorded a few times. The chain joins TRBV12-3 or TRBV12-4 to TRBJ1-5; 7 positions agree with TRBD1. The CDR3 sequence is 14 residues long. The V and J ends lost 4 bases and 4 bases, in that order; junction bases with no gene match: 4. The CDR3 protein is CASSWAGGNQPQHF. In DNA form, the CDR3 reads TGTGCCAGCAGTTGGGCAGGGGGGAATCAGCCCCAGCATTTT.

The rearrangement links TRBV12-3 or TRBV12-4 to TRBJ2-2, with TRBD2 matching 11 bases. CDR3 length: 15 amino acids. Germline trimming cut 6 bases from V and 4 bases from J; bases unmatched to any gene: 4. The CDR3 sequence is CASSASGGTTGELFF. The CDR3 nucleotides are TGTGCCAGCAGCGCTAGCGGGGGGACCACCGGGGAGCTGTTTTTT.

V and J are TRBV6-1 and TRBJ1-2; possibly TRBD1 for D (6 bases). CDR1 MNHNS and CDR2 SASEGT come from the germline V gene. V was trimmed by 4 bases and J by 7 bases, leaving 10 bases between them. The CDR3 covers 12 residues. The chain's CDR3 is CASSVYRAGYTF. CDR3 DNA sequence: TGTGCCAGCAGTGTCTACAGGGCTGGCTACACCTTC.

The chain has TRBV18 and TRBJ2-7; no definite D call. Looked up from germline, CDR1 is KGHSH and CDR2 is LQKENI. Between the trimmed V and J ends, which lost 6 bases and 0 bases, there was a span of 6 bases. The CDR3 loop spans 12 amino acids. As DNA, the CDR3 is TGTGCCAGCTCCGTCAGCTCCTACGAGCAGTACTTC. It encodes CASSVSSYEQYF.

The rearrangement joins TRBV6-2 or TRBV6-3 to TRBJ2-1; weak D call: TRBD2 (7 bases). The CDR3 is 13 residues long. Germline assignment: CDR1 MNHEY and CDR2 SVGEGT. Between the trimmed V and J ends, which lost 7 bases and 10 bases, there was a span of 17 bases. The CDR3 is CASTKGGSREQFF. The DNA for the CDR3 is TGTGCCAGCACCAAGGGGGGGTCCCGGGAGCAGTTCTTC.

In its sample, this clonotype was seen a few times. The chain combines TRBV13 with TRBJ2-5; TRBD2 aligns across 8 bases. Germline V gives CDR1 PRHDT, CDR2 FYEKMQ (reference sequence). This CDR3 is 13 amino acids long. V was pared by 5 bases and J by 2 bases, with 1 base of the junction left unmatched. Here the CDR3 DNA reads TGTGCCAGCAGCCCTAGCGGGCAAGAGACCCAGTACTTC. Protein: CASSPSGQETQYF.

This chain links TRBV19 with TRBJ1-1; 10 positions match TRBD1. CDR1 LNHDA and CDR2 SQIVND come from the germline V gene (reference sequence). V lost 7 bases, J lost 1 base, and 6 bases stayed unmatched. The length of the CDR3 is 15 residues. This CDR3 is CASKGTGVANTEAFF. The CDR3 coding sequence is TGTGCCAGTAAGGGGACAGGGGTAGCGAACACTGAAGCTTTCTTT.

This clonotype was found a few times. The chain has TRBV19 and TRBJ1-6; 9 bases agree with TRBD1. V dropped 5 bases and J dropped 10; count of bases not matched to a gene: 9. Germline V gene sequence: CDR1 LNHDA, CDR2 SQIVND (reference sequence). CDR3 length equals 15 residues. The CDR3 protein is CASSPRGQGSSPLHF. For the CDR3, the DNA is TGTGCCAGTAGTCCAAGGGGACAGGGTTCATCACCCCTCCACTTT.

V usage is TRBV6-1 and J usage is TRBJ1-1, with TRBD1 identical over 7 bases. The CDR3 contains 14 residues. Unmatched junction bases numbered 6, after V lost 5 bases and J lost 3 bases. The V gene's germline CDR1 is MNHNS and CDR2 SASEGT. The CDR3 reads CASSRSRGYTEAFF. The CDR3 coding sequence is TGTGCCAGCAGTCGTAGCAGGGGGTACACTGAAGCTTTCTTT.

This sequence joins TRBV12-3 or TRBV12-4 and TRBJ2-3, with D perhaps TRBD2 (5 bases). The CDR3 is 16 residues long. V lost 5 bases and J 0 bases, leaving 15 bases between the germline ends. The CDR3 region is CASSLGLVPSTDTQYF. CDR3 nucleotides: TGTGCCAGCAGTCTCGGACTCGTACCTAGCACAGATACGCAGTATTTT.

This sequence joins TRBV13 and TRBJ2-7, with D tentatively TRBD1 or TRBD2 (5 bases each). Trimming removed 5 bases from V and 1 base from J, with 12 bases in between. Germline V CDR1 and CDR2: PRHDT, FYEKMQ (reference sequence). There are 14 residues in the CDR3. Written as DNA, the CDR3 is TGTGCCAGCAGCGCCGGGGCCCAATCCTACGAGCAGTACTTC. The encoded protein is CASSAGAQSYEQYF.

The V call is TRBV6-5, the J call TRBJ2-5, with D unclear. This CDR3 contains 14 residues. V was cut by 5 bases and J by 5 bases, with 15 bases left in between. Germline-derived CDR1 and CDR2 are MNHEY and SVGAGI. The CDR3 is CASSRSTIPETQYF. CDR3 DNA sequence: TGTGCCAGCAGTCGGTCGACGATCCCTGAGACCCAGTACTTC.

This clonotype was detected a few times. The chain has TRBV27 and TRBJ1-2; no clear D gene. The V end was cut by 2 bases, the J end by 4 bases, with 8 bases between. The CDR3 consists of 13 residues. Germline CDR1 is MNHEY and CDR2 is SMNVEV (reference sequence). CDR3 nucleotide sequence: TGTGCCAGCAGTTTAGGGATACGCTATGGCTACACCTTC. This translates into CASSLGIRYGYTF.

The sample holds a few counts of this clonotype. DNA for the CDR3: TGCAGCGTTACGGAGGGGGCAGCTTTCTTT. Translating it yields CSVTEGAAFF. The chain carries TRBV29-1 and TRBJ1-1; TRBD1 matches 7 bases. The trim removed 5 bases at V and 10 bases at J, leaving 4 bases unmatched. Germline loops: CDR1 SQVTM, CDR2 ANQGSEA. The CDR3 spans 10 residues.

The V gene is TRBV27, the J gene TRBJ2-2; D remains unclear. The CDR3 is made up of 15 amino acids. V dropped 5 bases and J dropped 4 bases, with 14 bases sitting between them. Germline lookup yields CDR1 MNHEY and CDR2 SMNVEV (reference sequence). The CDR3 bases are TGTGCCAGCAGTCTGTCGGCACCCGCCACCGGGGAGCTGTTTTTT. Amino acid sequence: CASSLSAPATGELFF.

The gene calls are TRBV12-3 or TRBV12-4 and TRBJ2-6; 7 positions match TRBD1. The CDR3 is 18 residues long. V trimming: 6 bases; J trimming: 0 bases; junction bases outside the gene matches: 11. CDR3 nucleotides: TGTGCCAGCAGGGCCGGACAGGCAGCCTCCTCTGGGGCCAACGTCCTGACTTTC. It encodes CASRAGQAASSGANVLTF.

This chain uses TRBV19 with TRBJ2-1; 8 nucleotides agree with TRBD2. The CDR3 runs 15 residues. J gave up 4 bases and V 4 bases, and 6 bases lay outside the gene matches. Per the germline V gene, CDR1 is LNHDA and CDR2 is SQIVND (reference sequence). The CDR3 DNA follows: TGTGCCAGTAGTACCGGGAGGGCCGGGTACAATGAGCAGTTCTTC. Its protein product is CASSTGRAGYNEQFF.